These T cell receptor beta chains were read from a single sample in a study of T cell repertoires in cytomegalovirus infection. TCRdb reanalysed the reads using MiXCR and keeps one entry per CDR3 protein. This table has roughly 78,000 distinct CDR3 sequences, approximately 40% appearing once. These receptors' antigens are unknown. Sequencing used CD8+ T cells from cultured PBMCs, obtained from culture after CMV antigen stimulation. Receptor source: a human donor in good health (CMV status not recorded). Some clones in this sample may be carry-over from other donors' samples. Each CDR3 is given with its conserved first and last residue. The order of the fields is J gene, clone size, D gene, V gene, CDR3 protein, CDR3 DNA. The D gene is left open where the match is weak. Size is omitted from some rows. Given values are once, few, many or a class for expanded clones.

J: TRBJ2-2
size: few
D: NA
V: TRBV7-6
CDR3: CASSLASGTTLNTGELFF
DNA: TGTGCCAGCAGCTTAGCGTCCGGGACAACACTTAACACCGGGGAGCTGTTTTTT

J: TRBJ2-2
size: NA
D: NA
V: TRBV4-1
CDR3: CASRPQGPNTGELFF
DNA: TGCGCCAGCAGGCCACAGGGCCCGAACACCGGGGAGCTGTTTTTT

J: TRBJ2-1
size: few
D: NA
V: TRBV7-6
CDR3: CASARTSSYNEQFF
DNA: TGTGCCAGCGCGAGGACGAGCTCCTACAATGAGCAGTTCTTC

J: TRBJ2-5
size: NA
D: TRBD1
V: TRBV25-1
CDR3: CASSVGQGERETQYF
DNA: TGTGCCAGCAGTGTGGGACAGGGCGAACGAGAGACCCAGTACTTC

J: TRBJ1-1
size: few
D: NA
V: TRBV7-3
CDR3: CASSLGPEDEAFF
DNA: TGTGCCAGCAGCTTAGGTCCCGAGGATGAAGCTTTCTTT

J: TRBJ2-7
size: few
D: NA
V: TRBV28
CDR3: CASSFRELQYF
DNA: TGTGCCAGTAGTTTCAGGGAGTTACAGTACTTC

J: TRBJ2-2
size: NA
D: NA
V: TRBV23-1
CDR3: CATGTTNTGELFF
DNA: TGCGCCACCGGGACAACGAACACCGGGGAGCTGTTTTTT

J: TRBJ2-2
size: few
D: TRBD2
V: TRBV7-6
CDR3: CASSLGGAGGELFF
DNA: TGTGCCAGCAGCTTAGGCGGAGCGGGGGGCGAGCTGTTTTTT

J: TRBJ2-7
size: NA
D: NA
V: TRBV28
CDR3: CASSLRQRYEQYF
DNA: TGTGCCAGCAGCCTGCGCCAGAGGTACGAGCAGTACTTC

J: TRBJ2-5
size: many
D: NA
V: TRBV7-3
CDR3: CASSLRRGYGETQYF
DNA: TGTGCCAGCAGCTTAAGACGGGGGTATGGAGAGACCCAGTACTTC

J: TRBJ2-7
size: NA
D: NA
V: TRBV7-8
CDR3: CASSLVGLLSSYEQYF
DNA: TGTGCCAGCAGCTTAGTAGGTCTCCTTAGCTCCTACGAGCAGTACTTC

J: TRBJ2-2
size: many
D: NA
V: TRBV2
CDR3: CASSELGLWSAGELFF
DNA: TGTGCCAGCAGTGAACTTGGCTTGTGGAGCGCCGGGGAGCTGTTTTTT

J: TRBJ1-1
size: few
D: NA
V: TRBV7-9
CDR3: CASSSIGGVGTEAFF
DNA: TGTGCCAGCAGCTCAATCGGGGGGGTAGGCACTGAAGCTTTCTTT

J: TRBJ1-1
size: NA
D: TRBD1
V: TRBV7-2
CDR3: CASSLTGYTEAFF
DNA: TGTGCCAGCAGCTTGACAGGGTACACTGAAGCTTTCTTT

J: TRBJ2-4
size: NA
D: TRBD1
V: TRBV20-1
CDR3: CSAPLRIRGGEKNIQYF
DNA: TGCAGTGCTCCCCTCCGTATACGAGGGGGCGAGAAAAACATTCAGTACTTC

J: TRBJ1-2
size: NA
D: NA
V: TRBV7-6
CDR3: CASSLSTGPPDFNYTF
DNA: TGTGCCAGCAGCTTATCCACAGGTCCTCCAGACTTCAACTACACCTTC

J: TRBJ2-7
size: many
D: NA
V: TRBV7-2
CDR3: CASSFGRAPSYEQYF
DNA: TGTGCCAGCAGCTTTGGCCGGGCCCCTTCCTACGAGCAGTACTTC

J: TRBJ2-7
size: few
D: TRBD1
V: TRBV20-1
CDR3: CSARDRGYYEQYF
DNA: TGCAGTGCTAGGGACAGGGGTTACTACGAGCAGTACTTC

J: TRBJ2-7
size: few
D: NA
V: TRBV12-3/TRBV12-4
CDR3: CASSFQVSERKPYEQYF
DNA: TGTGCCAGCAGTTTTCAGGTTTCAGAGAGAAAACCCTACGAGCAGTACTTC

J: TRBJ1-1
size: NA
D: NA
V: TRBV4-1
CDR3: CASSHQPNTEAFF
DNA: TGCGCCAGCAGCCACCAACCGAACACTGAAGCTTTCTTT

J: TRBJ2-7
size: once
D: NA
V: TRBV28
CDR3: CASTAGGYYEQYF
DNA: TGTGCCAGCACTGCAGGGGGGTACTACGAGCAGTACTTC

J: TRBJ2-3
size: few
D: TRBD2
V: TRBV7-8
CDR3: CASSWPSGQRGVSGGGDTQYF
DNA: TGTGCCAGCAGCTGGCCGTCTGGACAGAGGGGAGTCAGCGGGGGGGGAGATACGCAGTATTTT

J: TRBJ1-5
size: NA
D: NA
V: TRBV29-1
CDR3: CSVRQFLRPQHF
DNA: TGCAGCGTACGCCAATTTTTAAGGCCCCAGCATTTT

J: TRBJ1-1
size: NA
D: NA
V: TRBV6-5
CDR3: CASSYSVLNTEAFF
DNA: TGTGCCAGCAGTTACTCAGTGTTGAACACTGAAGCTTTCTTT

J: TRBJ1-1
size: NA
D: TRBD1
V: TRBV13
CDR3: CASSIGQGATEAFF
DNA: TGTGCCAGCAGCATCGGACAGGGTGCCACTGAAGCTTTCTTT

J: TRBJ2-5
size: NA
D: NA
V: TRBV27
CDR3: CASSSRGGRETQYF
DNA: TGTGCCAGCAGTTCCAGGGGGGGCAGAGAGACCCAGTACTTC

J: TRBJ1-5
size: few
D: NA
V: TRBV4-3
CDR3: CASSLGRGDSNQPQHF
DNA: TGCGCCAGCAGCTTAGGCCGAGGTGATAGCAATCAGCCCCAGCATTTT

J: TRBJ1-2
size: NA
D: NA
V: TRBV29-1
CDR3: CSVVADNYGYTF
DNA: TGCAGCGTTGTAGCGGATAACTATGGCTACACCTTC

J: TRBJ2-3
size: NA
D: NA
V: TRBV7-2
CDR3: CASSLGTGPSTDTQYF
DNA: TGTGCCAGCAGCTTGGGGACCGGGCCGAGCACAGATACGCAGTATTTT

J: TRBJ2-7
size: NA
D: NA
V: TRBV6-1
CDR3: CASSYKFLWIGSTYEQYF
DNA: TGTGCCAGCAGTTACAAATTTTTGTGGATTGGCAGCACCTACGAGCAGTACTTC

J: TRBJ2-3
size: NA
D: NA
V: TRBV5-6
CDR3: CASSQTDTQYF
DNA: TGTGCCAGCAGCCAGACAGATACGCAGTATTTT

J: TRBJ2-3
size: NA
D: NA
V: TRBV2
CDR3: CATTQDYTDTQYF
DNA: TGTGCCACTACTCAGGACTACACAGATACGCAGTATTTT

J: TRBJ2-7
size: NA
D: TRBD1
V: TRBV20-1
CDR3: CSANGQDTSYEQYF
DNA: TGCAGTGCTAACGGACAGGACACCTCCTACGAGCAGTACTTC

J: TRBJ2-7
size: NA
D: TRBD2
V: TRBV5-5
CDR3: CASSSGGADEQYF
DNA: TGTGCCAGCAGCTCCGGGGGGGCCGACGAGCAGTACTTC

J: TRBJ2-1
size: few
D: NA
V: TRBV6-6
CDR3: CASSASGRYIYNEQFF
DNA: TGTGCCAGCAGTGCCTCGGGACGTTACATATACAATGAGCAGTTCTTC

J: TRBJ2-3
size: NA
D: TRBD2
V: TRBV4-1
CDR3: CASSQEERGETDTQYF
DNA: TGCGCCAGCAGCCAAGAGGAGCGGGGGGAAACAGATACGCAGTATTTT

J: TRBJ2-5
size: NA
D: NA
V: TRBV12-3/TRBV12-4
CDR3: CASSLAFAGTWEETQYF
DNA: TGTGCCAGCAGTTTAGCATTTGCCGGGACCTGGGAAGAGACCCAGTACTTC